This is a list of T cell receptor beta chains from one sample in a study of blood T cell repertoires in COVID-19. Method: immunoSEQ multiplex PCR; TCRdb's copy keeps in-frame clones and lacks some. The data contain some 240,000 clones, 88% of them singletons. What was sequenced was peripheral blood. The receptor source for this set is a woman aged 70-85 years with COVID-19, enrolled during active disease. Each CDR3 is given with its conserved first and last residue. A D gene is named only where the DNA matches it firmly. Clone size is shown for a subset of rows, as once, few, many or a class of expanded clone.

NA	TRBJ1-5	TRBV30	NA	TGTGCCTGGGCACAGTTTAGCAATCAGCCCCAGCATTTT	CAWAQFSNQPQHF
once	TRBJ1-5	TRBV27	TRBD1	TGTGCCAGCAGTCCCCGCGACAGGGCTAGCAATCAGCCCCAGCATTTT	CASSPRDRASNQPQHF
NA	TRBJ2-7	TRBV3-1/TRBV3-2	TRBD2	TGTGCCAGCAGCCAGGGACTAGCGGGAGTCGGCGAGCAGTACTTC	CASSQGLAGVGEQYF
NA	TRBJ1-1	TRBV7-9	TRBD1	TGTGCCAGCAGCTTAGAGGGGGCAGGTGAAGCTTTCTTT	CASSLEGAGEAFF
NA	TRBJ2-3	TRBV19	TRBD1	TGTGCCAGTAGTGACAGGGGTGGAACAGATACGCAGTATTTT	CASSDRGGTDTQYF
NA	TRBJ1-4	TRBV28	NA	TGTGCCAGCAGTTTATCCCCAGGGGCTAATGAAAAACTGTTTTTT	CASSLSPGANEKLFF
once	TRBJ2-1	TRBV11-1	TRBD2	TGTGCCAGCAGGGAGACTAGCGGGAGGGGTAATGAGCAGTTCTTC	CASRETSGRGNEQFF
NA	TRBJ2-1	TRBV28	NA	TGTGCCAGCACCGAAAGCTCGAGCTCCTACAATGAGCAGTTCTTC	CASTESSSSYNEQFF
NA	TRBJ2-7	TRBV3-1/TRBV3-2	NA	TGTGCCAGCAGCCCTCAACGGGACTCCGTCGGTGAGCAGTACTTC	CASSPQRDSVGEQYF
NA	TRBJ2-2	TRBV6-5	NA	TGTGCCAGCGGGGCGGGATGGGGAACCGGGGAGCTGTTTTTT	CASGAGWGTGELFF
NA	TRBJ1-5	TRBV28	TRBD1	TGTGCCAGCAGTCTCTACAGGGGCAATAGCAATCAGCCCCAGCATTTT	CASSLYRGNSNQPQHF
NA	TRBJ2-1	TRBV7-9	NA	TGTGCCAGCAGCTTAGGTCCTCGCGGATACTCCTACAATGAGCAGTTCTTC	CASSLGPRGYSYNEQFF
NA	TRBJ2-2	TRBV20-1	NA	TGCAGTGCTAGTTTTTACTTAAACACCGGGGAGCTGTTTTTT	CSASFYLNTGELFF
NA	TRBJ2-5	TRBV14	NA	TGTGCCAGCAGCCAGGCAGAGACCCAGTACTTC	CASSQAETQYF
NA	TRBJ2-1	TRBV15	NA	TGTGCCACCAGCTTACTAGGAGACCGGCCGTACAATGAGCAGTTCTTC	CATSLLGDRPYNEQFF
NA	TRBJ2-5	TRBV5-4	NA	TGTGCCAGCAGAAGGGACACCGTTGCCCAAGAGACCCAGTACTTC	CASRRDTVAQETQYF
NA	TRBJ2-6	TRBV7-3	TRBD1	TGTGCCAGCCAGTGGACAGGAAACTCTGGGGCCAACGTCCTGACTTTC	CASQWTGNSGANVLTF
NA	TRBJ1-3	TRBV6-5	NA	TGTGCCAGCAGTTACGGGGGGGGAGGAGGAAACACCATATATTTT	CASSYGGGGGNTIYF
NA	TRBJ2-7	TRBV19	NA	TGTGCCAGTAGTATCACGGGAGTGGTTTACGAGCAGTACTTC	CASSITGVVYEQYF
NA	TRBJ2-1	TRBV10-3	NA	TGTGCCATCAGTGAGCGACGGGACACCAACAATGAGCAGTTCTTC	CAISERRDTNNEQFF